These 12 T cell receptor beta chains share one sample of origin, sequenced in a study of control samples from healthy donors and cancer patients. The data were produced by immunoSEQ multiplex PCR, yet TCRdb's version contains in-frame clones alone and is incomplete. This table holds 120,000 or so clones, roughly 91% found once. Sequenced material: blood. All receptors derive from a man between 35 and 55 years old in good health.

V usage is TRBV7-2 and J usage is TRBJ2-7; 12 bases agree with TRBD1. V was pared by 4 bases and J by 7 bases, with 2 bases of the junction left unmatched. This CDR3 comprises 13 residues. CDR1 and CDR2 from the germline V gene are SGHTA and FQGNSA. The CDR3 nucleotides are TGTGCCAGCAGCTGGGACAGGGGGCGAGAGCAGTACTTC. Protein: CASSWDRGREQYF.

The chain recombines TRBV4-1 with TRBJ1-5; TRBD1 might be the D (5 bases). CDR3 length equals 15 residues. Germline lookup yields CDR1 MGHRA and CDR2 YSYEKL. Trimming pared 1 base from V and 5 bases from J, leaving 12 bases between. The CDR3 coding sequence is TGCGCCAGCAGCCAAGGGTGGCGGGGGGATCAGCCCCAGCATTTT. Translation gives CASSQGWRGDQPQHF.

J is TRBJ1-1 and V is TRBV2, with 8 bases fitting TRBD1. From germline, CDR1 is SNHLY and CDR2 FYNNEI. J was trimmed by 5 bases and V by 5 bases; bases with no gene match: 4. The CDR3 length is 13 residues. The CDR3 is CASSIQGETEAFF. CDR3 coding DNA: TGTGCCAGCAGTATACAGGGGGAAACTGAAGCTTTCTTT.

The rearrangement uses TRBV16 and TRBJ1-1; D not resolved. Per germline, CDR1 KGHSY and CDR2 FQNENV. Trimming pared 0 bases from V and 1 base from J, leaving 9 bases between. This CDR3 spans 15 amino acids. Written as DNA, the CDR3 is TGTGCCAGCAGCCAATCGAGGAACCCGAACACTGAAGCTTTCTTT. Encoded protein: CASSQSRNPNTEAFF.

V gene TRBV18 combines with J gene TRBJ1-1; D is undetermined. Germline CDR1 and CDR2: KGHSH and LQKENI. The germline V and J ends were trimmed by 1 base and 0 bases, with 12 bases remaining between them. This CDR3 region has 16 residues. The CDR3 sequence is CASSPQTVLMNTEAFF. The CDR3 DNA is TGTGCCAGCTCACCACAAACGGTATTGATGAACACTGAAGCTTTCTTT.

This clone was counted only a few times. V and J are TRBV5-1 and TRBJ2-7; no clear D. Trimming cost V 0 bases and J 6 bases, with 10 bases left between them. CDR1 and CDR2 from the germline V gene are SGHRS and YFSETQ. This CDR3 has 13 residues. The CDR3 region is CASSLVVSGEQYF. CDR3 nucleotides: TGCGCCAGCAGCTTGGTGGTTAGTGGCGAGCAGTACTTC.

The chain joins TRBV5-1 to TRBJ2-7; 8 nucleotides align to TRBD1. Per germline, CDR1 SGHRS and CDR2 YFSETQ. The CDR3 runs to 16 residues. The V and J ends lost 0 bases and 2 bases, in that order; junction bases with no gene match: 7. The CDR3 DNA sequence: TGCGCCAGCAGCTTGGCCGGGGGACAGGCAGCCTACGAGCAGTACTTC. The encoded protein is CASSLAGGQAAYEQYF.

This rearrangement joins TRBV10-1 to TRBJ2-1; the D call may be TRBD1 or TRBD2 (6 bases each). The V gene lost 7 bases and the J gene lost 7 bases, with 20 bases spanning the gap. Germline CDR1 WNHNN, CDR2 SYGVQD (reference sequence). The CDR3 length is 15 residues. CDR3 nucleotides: TGCGCCAGCAAATCGGACGGGGGCCCCCGAAATGAGCAGTTCTTC. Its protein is CASKSDGGPRNEQFF.

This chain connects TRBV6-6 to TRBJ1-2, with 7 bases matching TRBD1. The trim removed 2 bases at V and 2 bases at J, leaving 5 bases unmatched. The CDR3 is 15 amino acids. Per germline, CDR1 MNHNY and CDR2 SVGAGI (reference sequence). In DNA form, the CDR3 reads TGTGCCAGCAGTTACGGGGACAGACAGAACTATGGCTACACCTTC. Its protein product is CASSYGDRQNYGYTF.

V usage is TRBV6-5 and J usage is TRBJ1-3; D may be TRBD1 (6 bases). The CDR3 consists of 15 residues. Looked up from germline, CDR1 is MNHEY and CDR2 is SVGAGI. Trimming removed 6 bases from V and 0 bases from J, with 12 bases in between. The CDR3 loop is CASRPGHYSGNTIYF. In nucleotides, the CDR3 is TGTGCCAGCAGACCGGGACATTACTCTGGAAACACCATATATTTT.

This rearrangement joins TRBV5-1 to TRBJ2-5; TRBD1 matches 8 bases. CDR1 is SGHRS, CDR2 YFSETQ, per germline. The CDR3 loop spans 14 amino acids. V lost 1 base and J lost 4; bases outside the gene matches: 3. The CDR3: CASSLQGARETQYF. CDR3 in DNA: TGCGCCAGCAGCTTGCAGGGGGCTAGAGAGACCCAGTACTTC. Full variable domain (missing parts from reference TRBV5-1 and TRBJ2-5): KAGVTQTPRYLIKTRGQQVTLSCSPISGHRSVSWYQQTPGQGLQFLFEYFSETQRNKGNFPGRFSGRQFSNSRSEMNVSTLELGDSALYLCASSLQGARETQYFGPGTRLLVL.

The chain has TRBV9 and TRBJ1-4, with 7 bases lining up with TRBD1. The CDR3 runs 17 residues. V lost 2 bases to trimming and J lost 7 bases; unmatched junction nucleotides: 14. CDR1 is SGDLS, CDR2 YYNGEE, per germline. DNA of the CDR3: TGTGCCAGCAGCGTTACACCCAAGACAGGGTCGGGTGAAAAACTGTTTTTT. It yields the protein CASSVTPKTGSGEKLFF.